Below, 14 T cell receptor beta chains from the same sample are listed, as sequenced in a study of blood T cell repertoires in COVID-19. The table came from immunoSEQ multiplex PCR; TCRdb's copy has only in-frame clones and leaves some out. Among tens of thousands of clones, around 90% were seen once, and the ten largest hold roughly 0.53%. Sequencing was performed on peripheral blood. The receptors come from a man aged 50-60 years with COVID-19, enrolled during active disease.

The chain is built from TRBV5-6 and TRBJ1-1, with 9 bases identical to TRBD1. The CDR3 runs to 16 residues. Trimming at V came to 4 bases and at J to 6 bases, leaving 13 bases not matched to a gene. The germline gives CDR1 SGHDT, CDR2 YYEEEE. The CDR3 here is CASSPEGGTGSAEAFF. In DNA form, the CDR3 reads TGTGCCAGCAGCCCGGAAGGCGGGACAGGGAGCGCTGAAGCTTTCTTT.

V and J are TRBV14 and TRBJ2-7; 10 bases map to TRBD2. The V gene's germline CDR1 is SGHDN and CDR2 FVKESK. This CDR3 spans 18 amino acids. V lost 0 bases, J lost 4 bases, and 12 bases stayed unmatched. The CDR3 protein is CASSQELAGREYRYEQYF. The CDR3 DNA sequence: TGTGCCAGCAGCCAAGAACTAGCGGGGCGAGAGTATCGGTACGAGCAGTACTTC.

The chain recombines TRBV19 with TRBJ2-1, with a tentative D call TRBD2 (7 bases). Trimming left V 3 bases short and J 4 bases short, with 16 bases between. The CDR3 runs to 16 residues. From germline, CDR1 is LNHDA and CDR2 SQIVND (reference sequence). Written as DNA, the CDR3 is TGTGCCAGTAGTATTCTGGGGGGGCGGAGGTACAATGAGCAGTTCTTC. It encodes CASSILGGRRYNEQFF.

The CDR3 DNA follows: TGTGCCAGTAGTCGGACAGCTTCCTACGAGCAGTACTTC. This translates into CASSRTASYEQYF. This chain connects TRBV19 to TRBJ2-7; D might be TRBD1 (6 bases). Deletions cut 5 bases from V and 1 base from J, with 9 bases between. Germline V gene sequence: CDR1 LNHDA, CDR2 SQIVND (reference sequence). The CDR3 length is 13 residues.

The J gene is TRBJ2-3, the V gene TRBV5-1, with D perhaps TRBD2 (6 bases). The germline gives CDR1 SGHRS, CDR2 YFSETQ. The CDR3 extends over 16 amino acids. With 5 bases removed from V and 2 bases from J, the gap between germline ends came to 18 bases. The CDR3 loop is CASSSGAGTSTDTQYF. CDR3 coding DNA: TGCGCCAGCAGTTCTGGCGCGGGGACTTCCACAGATACGCAGTATTTT.

This clone occurred once. The chain combines TRBV6-5 with TRBJ2-6; TRBD2 might be the D (6 bases). The CDR3 length is 15 residues. Germline V gene sequence: CDR1 MNHEY, CDR2 SVGAGI. The germline V and J ends were trimmed by 4 bases and 4 bases, with 11 bases remaining between them. The CDR3 nucleotides read TGTGCCAGCAGTTCCTACCGGGGGGGGGCCAACGTCCTGACTTTC. Translation gives CASSSYRGGANVLTF.

V usage is TRBV11-3 and J usage is TRBJ2-3; 8 bases are a match to TRBD2. CDR1 SGHNT and CDR2 YENEEA come from the germline V gene. V gave up 3 bases and J gave up 3 bases; unmatched junction bases: 8. This CDR3 has 16 residues. The CDR3 sequence: CASSFRAGGGTDTQYF. The CDR3 DNA follows: TGTGCCAGCAGCTTTCGGGCGGGAGGAGGTACAGATACGCAGTATTTT.

V and J are TRBV5-1 and TRBJ2-5; tentatively, D is TRBD2 (6 bases). The V gene's germline CDR1 is SGHRS and CDR2 YFSETQ. V was trimmed by 5 bases and J by 5 bases, leaving 19 bases between them. There are 15 residues in the CDR3. The CDR3 coding sequence is TGCGCCAGCAGTTTCCTCGGGAGTCTAGAGGAGACCCAGTACTTC. It is translated as CASSFLGSLEETQYF.

The chain carries TRBV11-3 and TRBJ2-1, with D perhaps matching TRBD2 (5 bases). The CDR3 length is 13 residues. Trimming shortened V by 5 bases and J by 5 bases, and 10 bases separated the two germline ends. The germline V gene has CDR1 SGHNT and CDR2 YENEEA. In nucleotides, the CDR3 is TGTGCCAGCAGCCTTGACTACCACAATGAGCAGTTCTTC. Translation gives CASSLDYHNEQFF.

This chain connects TRBV12-3 or TRBV12-4 to TRBJ2-1; D uncertain. This CDR3 has 12 residues. V lost 0 bases and J lost 7, with 4 bases in between. The CDR3 coding sequence is TGTGCCAGCAGTTTAGCCTCTAATGAGCAGTTCTTC. As protein: CASSLASNEQFF.

V and J are TRBV5-5 and TRBJ2-5; D is possibly TRBD1 (5 bases). Germline lookup yields CDR1 SGHKS and CDR2 YYEKEE (reference sequence). V was cut by 0 bases and J by 1 base, with 16 bases left in between. The CDR3 is made up of 17 amino acids. The DNA for the CDR3 is TGTGCCAGCAGCTTGGGGGGCGCTCGGCTCTTCCAAGAGACCCAGTACTTC. Amino acids: CASSLGGARLFQETQYF. Looking up the rest from reference TRBV5-5 and TRBJ2-5 gives the full variable domain: DAGVTQSPTHLIKTRGQQVTLRCSPISGHKSVSWYQQVLGQGPQFIFQYYEKEERGRGNFPDRFSARQFPNYSSELNVNALLLGDSALYLCASSLGGARLFQETQYFGPGTRLLVL.

The gene calls are TRBV5-1 and TRBJ1-6; D call uncertain. V lost 0 bases and J lost 5, with 9 bases in between. Germline CDR1 SGHRS, CDR2 YFSETQ. The CDR3 covers 15 residues. The CDR3 here is CASSLEQSDNSPLHF. The CDR3 DNA reads TGCGCCAGCAGCTTGGAACAGTCGGATAATTCACCCCTCCACTTT. Looking up the rest from reference TRBV5-1 and TRBJ1-6 gives the full variable domain: KAGVTQTPRYLIKTRGQQVTLSCSPISGHRSVSWYQQTPGQGLQFLFEYFSETQRNKGNFPGRFSGRQFSNSRSEMNVSTLELGDSALYLCASSLEQSDNSPLHFGNGTRLTVT.

The V call is TRBV4-3, the J call TRBJ2-7; 15 nucleotides align to TRBD2. This CDR3 comprises 18 residues. V shed 1 base, J shed 6 bases, and the junction held 10 bases outside the gene matches. CDR1 and CDR2 (germline): LGHNA, YSLEER. The CDR3 region is CASSQVRTSGRVMSEQYF. The CDR3 coding sequence is TGCGCCAGCAGCCAAGTCAGGACTAGCGGGAGGGTGATGAGCGAGCAGTACTTC.

This chain links TRBV25-1 with TRBJ1-1; the D is unclear. The V gene lost 1 base and the J gene lost 5 bases, with 11 bases spanning the gap. This CDR3 is 14 amino acids long. Germline V gene lookup returns CDR1 MGHDK and CDR2 SYGVNS. The CDR3 reads CASSELGSGTEAFF. As DNA, the CDR3 is TGTGCCAGCAGTGAATTAGGATCGGGAACTGAAGCTTTCTTT.